Each of the 30 T cell receptor delta chains below was sequenced from the same sample in a study of gamma-delta chains in newborns, infants, children. TCRdb re-analyzed the reads via CATT. The repertoire holds roughly 14,000 delta-chain clones, with roughly 7.3% as singletons. What was sequenced was blood. The receptors were gathered from a child who was a newborn, infant or young child, either healthy, febrile or measles-vaccinated (not recorded which).

With regard to this clone: TCRdb's protein sequence differs at residue 4 from the translated DNA; the protein presented here follows the DNA. The rearrangement joins TRDV2 to TRDJ1; 13 bases are a match to TRDD3. V gave up 5 bases and J gave up 0 bases; unmatched junction bases: 5. The CDR3 runs to 16 residues. The germline V gene has CDR1 GEAIGNYY and CDR2 EKD. CDR3 in DNA: TGTGCCTGTGGGTACTGGGGGATACGGAACACCGATAAACTCATCTTT. Its protein is CACGYWGIRNTDKLIF.

Concerning this clone itself: This probably arose from a read error, given a far larger clone one base away. The gene calls are TRDV2 and TRDJ3; 7 bases line up with TRDD3. CDR1 is GEAIGNYY, CDR2 EKD, per germline. The CDR3 is 16 amino acids. The CDR3 reads CACDWGSSWDARQMFF. In DNA form, the CDR3 reads TGTGCCTGTGACTGGGGGAGCTCCTGGGACGCCCGACAGATGTTTTTC.

This clone came up a few times. This same CDR3 is encoded by further DNA sequences in the sample. V usage is TRDV2 and J usage is TRDJ1; D perhaps matches TRDD3 (6 bases). Per the germline V gene, CDR1 is GEAIGNYY and CDR2 is EKD. CDR3 length equals 15 residues. V dropped 5 bases and J dropped 4 bases, with 19 bases sitting between them. CDR3 in DNA: TGTGCCTGTGTCGTACTGGGAGATACCGACGATAAACTCATCTTT. Translated, it gives CACVVLGDTDDKLIF.

This clone was picked up many times. This may be a read error, as it is one base from a much larger clone. The sample holds other DNA sequences that translate to the same CDR3. The V and J genes are TRDV2 and TRDJ2; the D gene is possibly TRDD3 (5 bases). V was cut by 1 base and J by 2 bases, with 7 bases left in between. The germline gives CDR1 GEAIGNYY, CDR2 EKD. The CDR3 is 14 amino acids. The CDR3 spells CACDTWGLTAQLFF. CDR3 nucleotides: TGTGCCTGTGACACGTGGGGATTGACAGCACAACTCTTCTTT.

A few counts support this clone. Germline is not matched at one junction end, which may reflect a read error. This chain uses TRDV2 with TRDJ3, with D hard to call. The CDR3 runs 14 residues. The germline V gene encodes CDR1 GEAIGNYY and CDR2 EKD. For the CDR3, the DNA is TGTGCCTGTGACATCTACTTTTTGACAGCACAACTCTTCTTC. Protein sequence: CACDIYFLTAQLFF.

This clone qualifies as medium-sized. The sample has other DNA sequences that encode this CDR3 too. The CDR3 region has the DNA TGTGCCTGTGACTGGGGGACCTGGGACACCCGACAGATGTTTTTC. Encoded protein: CACDWGTWDTRQMFF. This chain links TRDV2 with TRDJ3; 7 bases align to TRDD3. J was trimmed by 2 bases and V by 3 bases; bases with no gene match: 0. The CDR3 is made up of 15 amino acids. Germline CDR1 and CDR2: GEAIGNYY and EKD.

As regards this clone: The same CDR3 also results from other DNA sequences found in this sample. The chain couples TRDV2 to TRDJ3; 12 positions agree with TRDD3. The CDR3 is 19 residues long. Germline values: CDR1 GEAIGNYY, CDR2 EKD. V shed 2 bases, J shed 0 bases, and the junction held 4 bases outside the gene matches. CDR3 nucleotides: TGTGCCTGTGACATCGTACTGGGGGATACCTCCTGGGACACCCGACAGATGTTTTTC. Residues: CACDIVLGDTSWDTRQMFF.

This clone was seen more than once but under ten times. The protein in TCRdb stems from a much larger clone and differs at residue 5 from this DNA's translation, likely a read error; here the protein is translated from the DNA. DNA of the CDR3: TGTGCCTGCGACCCCGTACTGGGGGACTCCTGGGACACCCGACAGATGTTTTTC. It yields the protein CACDPVLGDSWDTRQMFF. This chain connects TRDV2 to TRDJ3, with 9 nucleotides matching TRDD3. CDR3 length equals 18 residues. From germline, CDR1 is GEAIGNYY and CDR2 EKD. V lost 7 bases and J lost 0; bases outside the gene matches: 9.

The sample holds a few counts of this clone. The CDR3 sequence: CACDVLTGGSSSWDTRQMFF. DNA of the CDR3: TGTGCCTGTGACGTCCTTACTGGGGGCTCCAGCTCCTGGGACACCCGACAGATGTTTTTC. The chain carries TRDV2 and TRDJ3; 8 bases match TRDD3. Germline V lookup: CDR1 GEAIGNYY, CDR2 EKD. J lost 0 bases, V lost 3 bases, and 12 bases had no gene match. There are 20 residues in the CDR3.

In this sample, this clone turned up a few times. Other nucleotide sequences from this sample produce the same CDR3. The chain recombines TRDV2 with TRDJ3; tentatively, D is TRDD3 (5 bases). This CDR3 region has 17 residues. CDR1 and CDR2 from the germline V gene are GEAIGNYY and EKD. V lost 0 bases, J lost 3 bases, and 11 bases lay in between. The CDR3 loop reads CACDTAGGFWDTRQMFF. Written as DNA, the CDR3 is TGTGCCTGTGACACCGCCGGGGGGTTCTGGGACACCCGACAGATGTTTTTC.

The rearrangement uses TRDV2 and TRDJ3; 7 positions match TRDD3. Germline trimming cut 0 bases from V and 2 bases from J; bases unmatched to any gene: 6. The CDR3 contains 18 residues. CDR1 and CDR2 from the germline V gene are GEAIGNYY and EKD. The CDR3 here is CACDTLGGFTWDTRQMFF. The CDR3 DNA reads as TGTGCCTGTGACACCTTGGGGGGATTCACCTGGGACACCCGACAGATGTTTTTC.

This clone was counted between two and nine times. It may be a read error: a sequence one base away is much more abundant. CDR3 residues: CACDKVLGDKSSWDTRQVFF. In DNA, the CDR3 is TGTGCCTGTGACAAAGTACTGGGGGATAAAAGCTCCTGGGACACCCGACAGGTGTTTTTC. J is TRDJ3 and V is TRDV2; 11 bases map to TRDD3. The length of the CDR3 is 20 residues. The germline CDR1 and CDR2 sequences are GEAIGNYY and EKD.

A note on this clone: The sample holds other DNA sequences that translate to the same CDR3. The rearrangement uses TRDV2 and TRDJ3; 11 nucleotides line up with TRDD3. This CDR3 comprises 20 residues. V shed 3 bases and J 1 base; nucleotides not matched to a gene: 10. Germline CDR1 reads GEAIGNYY; CDR2 reads EKD. The CDR3 DNA is TGTGCCTGTGACCCAGTCAGTACTGGGGGATATTCCTGGGACACCCGACAGATGTTTTTC. Its protein is CACDPVSTGGYSWDTRQMFF.

This clone appeared once. The chain has TRDV2 and TRDJ3, with 7 bases identical to TRDD3. Germline V gives CDR1 GEAIGNYY, CDR2 EKD. The CDR3 runs to 19 residues. V shed 4 bases, J shed 0 bases, and the junction held 11 bases outside the gene matches. The CDR3 nucleotides are TGTGCCTGTGATGTACTGGGGATAACGCTCTCCTGGGACACCCGACAGATGTTTTTC. It yields the protein CACDVLGITLSWDTRQMFF.

In the case of this clone: The same CDR3 can be traced to other DNA sequences in this sample. The chain links TRDV2 to TRDJ3; a weak D match, TRDD3 (6 bases). CDR1 is GEAIGNYY, CDR2 EKD, per germline. The length of the CDR3 is 19 residues. The V end lost 0 bases, the J end lost 0 bases, and 14 bases lay between the germline ends. CDR3 region: CACDTVLGVSSWDTRQMFF. The CDR3 DNA reads TGTGCCTGTGACACCGTTTTGGGGGTTAGCTCCTGGGACACCCGACAGATGTTTTTC.

Remarks on this clone: TCRdb's protein for this DNA is that of a much larger clone and differs from the translation at residue 10, likely a read error; the protein shown is the DNA translation. Other DNA sequences in this sample translate to the same CDR3. This sequence joins TRDV2 and TRDJ3, with 9 positions matching TRDD3. Germline V gene data show CDR1 as GEAIGNYY and CDR2 as EKD. CDR3 length: 17 amino acids. The CDR3 region has the DNA TGTGCCTGTGACACCTGGGGGATATCCTTGGACACCCGACAGATGTTTTTC. Protein sequence: CACDTWGISLDTRQMFF.

This clone was seen a few times. The V gene is TRAV29/DV5, the J gene TRDJ1, with TRDD3 matching over 8 bases. Germline trimming cut 0 bases from V and 0 bases from J; bases unmatched to any gene: 16. The CDR3 loop spans 19 amino acids. From germline, CDR1 is NSMFDY and CDR2 ISSIKDK. DNA of the CDR3: TGTGCAGCAAGCGCGTCCTCTTTCCGTACTGGGGGGAACACCGATAAACTCATCTTT. Amino acids: CAASASSFRTGGNTDKLIF.

Of note for this clone: This may stem from a read error, because a much larger clone lies one nucleotide away. The rearrangement uses TRDV2 and TRDJ3; 7 bases map to TRDD3. With V trimmed by 3 bases and J by 0 bases, 16 bases remained unmatched. Looked up from germline, CDR1 is GEAIGNYY and CDR2 is EKD. The CDR3 is 21 amino acids. The CDR3: CACDPAITGVYASWDTRQMFF. CDR3 coding DNA: TGTGCCTGTGACCCCGCGATTACTGGGGTATACGCCTCCTGGGACACCCGACAGATGTTTTTC.

This clone was seen only a few times. Other DNA sequences of this sample code for an identical CDR3. The V call is TRDV2, the J call TRDJ3, with D unclear. This CDR3 comprises 16 residues. The germline V gene has CDR1 GEAIGNYY and CDR2 EKD. The V end lost 5 bases, the J end lost 3 bases, and 13 bases lay between the germline ends. This chain's CDR3 is CACGGQGDWDTRQMFF. The CDR3 nucleotides are TGTGCCTGTGGAGGACAGGGCGACTGGGACACCCGACAGATGTTTTTC.

This clone was seen more than once but under ten times. A much bigger clone sits one base away, suggesting this may be a read error. This CDR3 is also generated by other DNA sequences in the sample. The rearrangement uses TRDV2 and TRDJ3; 9 nucleotides agree with TRDD3. The length of the CDR3 is 15 residues. The trim removed 2 bases at V and 8 bases at J, leaving 3 bases unmatched. Germline values: CDR1 GEAIGNYY, CDR2 EKD. This chain's CDR3 is CACDILGDNTRQMFF. DNA for the CDR3: TGTGCCTGTGACATACTGGGGGACAACACCCGACAGATGTTTTTC.

This clone turned up a few times. TCRdb lists the protein of a much larger clone for this DNA, which differs at residue 15, so this is likely a read error; the protein given here is translated from the DNA itself. The chain employs TRDV2 and TRDJ3; TRDD3 agrees at 13 bases. Looked up from germline, CDR1 is GEAIGNYY and CDR2 is EKD. The CDR3 runs to 19 residues. CDR3 DNA sequence: TGCGCCTGTGACGTACTGGGGGATACGCGCTCCTGGGACACCCTACAGATGTTTTTC. Translation: CACDVLGDTRSWDTLQMFF.

This clone showed up just a few times. The chain is built from TRDV2 and TRDJ3; 10 bases are a match to TRDD3. J lost 1 base, V lost 1 base, and 6 bases had no gene match. This CDR3 has 19 residues. CDR1 is GEAIGNYY and CDR2 is EKD in the germline V gene. This chain's CDR3 is CACDTGGYRLSWDTRQMFF. In DNA, the CDR3 is TGTGCCTGTGACACTGGGGGATACCGGTTGTCCTGGGACACCCGACAGATGTTTTTC.

Remarks on this clone: This sequence may be a read error, since a much larger clone differs from it by one base. The same CDR3 can be traced to other DNA sequences in this sample. The chain links TRDV2 to TRDJ3; 10 positions agree with TRDD3. The CDR3 runs 20 residues. Germline CDR1 reads GEAIGNYY; CDR2 reads EKD. V was clipped by 0 bases and J by 0 bases; unmatched bases: 7. CDR3 sequence (DNA): TGTGCCTGTGACACCGTACTGGGGGATTCAAGCTCCTGGGACACCCGACAGATGTTTTTC. It is translated as CACDTVLGDSSSWDTRQMFF.

The DNA of the CDR3 is TGTGCCTGTGACAGACTGGGGGACTCCAGCTCCTGGGACACCCGACAGATGTTTTTC. This gives the protein CACDRLGDSSSWDTRQMFF. This chain joins TRDV2 and TRDJ3; 9 bases map to TRDD3. With 2 bases clipped from V and 0 bases from J, the junction kept 7 bases outside the gene matches. The CDR3 consists of 19 residues. CDR1 and CDR2 from the germline V gene are GEAIGNYY and EKD.

This clone was counted only a few times. The same CDR3 arises from other DNA sequences in this sample as well. V and J are TRDV2 and TRDJ1; 11 bases are shared with TRDD3. Germline V CDR1 and CDR2: GEAIGNYY, EKD. V lost 0 bases and J lost 4; bases outside the gene matches: 3. The CDR3 has 15 amino acids. The CDR3 sequence is CACDTWGIRGDKLIF. The CDR3 DNA follows: TGTGCCTGTGACACCTGGGGGATACGCGGCGATAAACTCATCTTT.

The chain recombines TRDV2 with TRDJ3; perhaps TRDD3 as D (6 bases). The ends were cut back, 0 bases at V and 5 bases at J, with 13 bases in the middle. Germline lookup yields CDR1 GEAIGNYY and CDR2 EKD. The CDR3 length is 17 residues. CDR3 DNA: TGTGCCTGTGACACCGCATGGGGGTTAAGGGACACCCGACAGATGTTTTTC. Protein product: CACDTAWGLRDTRQMFF.

The chain carries TRDV2 and TRDJ3; 10 nucleotides agree with TRDD3. V shed 3 bases, J shed 0 bases, and the junction held 10 bases outside the gene matches. Germline values: CDR1 GEAIGNYY, CDR2 EKD. The CDR3 spans 20 residues. The CDR3 coding sequence is TGTGCCTGTGACGCTGTACTGGGGGATCCCGTCTCCTGGGACACCCGACAGATGTTTTTC. As protein: CACDAVLGDPVSWDTRQMFF.

A few counts support this clone. The CDR3 is CACDSVLGDGSWDTRQMFF. As DNA, the CDR3 is TGTGCCTGTGACAGTGTACTGGGGGATGGCTCCTGGGACACCCGACAGATGTTTTTC. The chain couples TRDV2 to TRDJ3; 10 bases fit TRDD3. The CDR3 loop spans 19 amino acids. Germline lookup yields CDR1 GEAIGNYY and CDR2 EKD. Germline trimming cut 2 bases from V and 0 bases from J; bases unmatched to any gene: 6.

Points on this clone: One end of the junction varies from germline; a read error may be responsible. The sample holds other DNA sequences that translate to the same CDR3. The chain couples TRDV2 to TRDJ3; 10 bases match TRDD3. The length of the CDR3 is 20 residues. CDR1 GEAIGNYY and CDR2 EKD come from the germline V gene. The CDR3 nucleotides are TGTGCATGTGGCACCGTCGGGGGATACGCGAGCTCCTGGGACACCCGACAGATGTTTTTC. The encoded protein is CACGTVGGYASSWDTRQMFF.

This clone was observed a handful of times. Within the sample, other DNA sequences also encode this same CDR3. This chain uses TRDV2 with TRDJ3; 7 bases are a match to TRDD3. This CDR3 is 18 amino acids long. V trimming: 2 bases; J trimming: 0 bases; junction bases outside the gene matches: 6. Germline lookup yields CDR1 GEAIGNYY and CDR2 EKD. The DNA for the CDR3 is TGTGCCTGTGACATACTGGGGCTGAGCTCCTGGGACACCCGACAGATGTTTTTC. Translating it yields CACDILGLSSWDTRQMFF.